This T cell receptor (beta chain) comes out of a study of radiotherapy plus CTLA-4 blockade in lung cancer. The repertoire was sequenced with immunoSEQ multiplex PCR; TCRdb's copy has only in-frame clones and lacks some. The table shows 120,000 or so clones, with approximately 80% occurring only once. CDR3 length: 15 amino acids. With 4 bases clipped from V and 2 bases from J, the junction kept 4 bases outside the gene matches. The germline V gene encodes CDR1 SGDLS and CDR2 YYNGEE. The sequence came from a human donor with non-small cell lung cancer who had a partial response to radiotherapy plus ipilimumab. The V gene is TRBV9, the J gene TRBJ2-1, with 9 bases aligning to TRBD2. Sequenced material: peripheral blood, taken from a patient treated with radiotherapy plus ipilimumab. In DNA form, the CDR3 reads TGTGCCAGCAGCTCAGCGGGAGGAACCTACAATGAGCAGTTCTTC. It yields the protein CASSSAGGTYNEQFF.